Listed below are T cell receptor beta chains from one sample, sequenced in a study of a mutant IDH1 vaccine in newly diagnosed glioma. TCRdb's table, derived via immunoSEQ multiplex PCR, lists solely in-frame clones and lacks some. The table has tens of thousands of clones, roughly four fifths seen once. The sample in question was PBMCs, obtained from a glioma patient treated with radiotherapy, temozolomide or both. All receptors come from a woman aged 50 to 60 with glioma. CDR3s include the opening cysteine and the closing phenylalanine or tryptophan. Each record gives: D gene, J gene, clone size, V gene, CDR3 protein, CDR3 DNA. A D gene is named only where the DNA matches it firmly. Rows give clone size only sometimes, using once, few, many, or a class for an expanded clone.

>TRBD2|TRBJ2-7|once|TRBV18
CASSGTSGGPYEQYF
TGTGCCAGCTCGGGGACTAGCGGGGGGCCCTACGAGCAGTACTTC
>NA|TRBJ2-7|NA|TRBV5-8
CASSSLPGTYEQYF
TGTGCCAGCAGCTCGTTACCCGGGACGTACGAGCAGTACTTC
>NA|TRBJ2-3|NA|TRBV27
CASSQPDPVEYF
TGTGCCAGCAGCCAGCCGGACCCCGTGGAGTATTTT
>NA|TRBJ2-1|NA|TRBV30
CAWSGLQGPYNEQFF
TGTGCCTGGAGTGGATTGCAGGGGCCCTACAATGAGCAGTTCTTC
>NA|TRBJ2-7|NA|TRBV2
CATSKRQSYEQYF
TGTGCCACCTCGAAGAGACAGTCCTACGAGCAGTACTTC
>NA|TRBJ1-2|NA|TRBV14
CASSQDWRGGYTF
TGTGCCAGCAGCCAAGATTGGCGGGGCGGCTACACCTTC
>NA|TRBJ1-4|NA|TRBV7-9
CASSPTGSNEKLFF
TGTGCCAGCAGCCCGACAGGCTCTAATGAAAAACTGTTTTTT
>TRBD1|TRBJ2-5|NA|TRBV4-2
CASSQGQGTETQYF
TGTGCCAGCAGCCAGGGACAGGGTACGGAGACCCAGTACTTC
>TRBD1|TRBJ1-4|NA|TRBV19
CASSTARGRELFF
TGTGCCAGTAGTACAGCCAGGGGGCGAGAACTGTTTTTT
>NA|TRBJ1-4|NA|TRBV30
CALGIGGSTTNEKLFF
TGTGCCTTGGGGATAGGTGGGTCGACAACTAATGAAAAACTGTTTTTT
>TRBD1|TRBJ2-7|NA|TRBV6-5
CASSEGQRTYEQYF
TGTGCCAGCAGTGAGGGACAGAGAACCTACGAGCAGTACTTC
>TRBD1|TRBJ1-1|once|TRBV19
CASSMGQMNTEAFF
TGTGCCAGTAGTATGGGACAGATGAACACTGAAGCTTTCTTT
>NA|TRBJ1-5|NA|TRBV18
CASSPSRGGQPQHF
TGTGCCAGCTCACCTAGCAGGGGCGGGCAGCCCCAGCATTTT
>NA|TRBJ1-2|NA|TRBV6-6
CASTPGLAYGYTF
TGTGCCAGCACCCCGGGACTCGCTTATGGCTACACCTTC
>NA|TRBJ2-3|NA|TRBV9
CASSASGGDTQYF
TGTGCCAGCAGCGCGTCGGGCGGAGATACGCAGTATTTT
>NA|TRBJ2-7|NA|TRBV11-2
CASSPSLALKAYEQYF
TGTGCCAGCAGCCCTAGTTTGGCCTTGAAAGCCTACGAGCAGTACTTC
>NA|TRBJ1-4|NA|TRBV10-3
CASTSTNEKLFF
TGTGCCTCAACCAGTACTAATGAAAAACTGTTTTTT
>NA|TRBJ2-5|NA|TRBV18
CASSPPARETQYF
TGTGCCAGCTCACCACCCGCCAGGGAGACCCAGTACTTC
>TRBD2|TRBJ2-3|NA|TRBV7-2
CASSLVLAGEEDTQYF
TGTGCCAGCAGCTTAGTCCTAGCGGGGGAGGAAGATACGCAGTATTTT
>NA|TRBJ1-4|NA|TRBV10-2
CASRDTSNEKLFF
TGCGCCAGCAGAGATACTTCTAATGAAAAACTGTTTTTT
>TRBD1|TRBJ1-5|NA|TRBV2
CASSLRQGGNQPQHF
TGTGCCAGCAGTCTTAGACAGGGTGGCAATCAGCCCCAGCATTTT
>NA|TRBJ2-5|NA|TRBV4-1
CASSSKRWGAQETQYF
TGCGCCAGCAGCTCGAAGAGGTGGGGGGCCCAAGAGACCCAGTACTTC
>NA|TRBJ2-5|NA|TRBV19
CASSIIRGGGETQYF
TGTGCCAGTAGTATCATTCGGGGAGGCGGAGAGACCCAGTACTTC
>TRBD2|TRBJ2-5|NA|TRBV7-2
CASSRTQKGGGVLETQYF
TGTGCCAGCAGCCGGACCCAAAAAGGCGGGGGGGTCCTGGAGACCCAGTACTTC
>TRBD1|TRBJ2-3|NA|TRBV4-1
CASSDRVSKDTQYF
TGCGCCAGCAGCGACAGGGTCTCTAAAGATACGCAGTATTTT
>NA|TRBJ2-7|NA|TRBV4-2
CASSQGREQYF
TGTGCCAGCAGCCAAGGGCGCGAGCAGTACTTC
>NA|TRBJ1-5|few|TRBV2
CASSGGFSNQPQHF
TGTGCCAGCAGTGGAGGGTTTAGCAATCAGCCCCAGCATTTT
>NA|TRBJ2-7|NA|TRBV5-1
CASSLGGSGAGYEQYF
TGCGCCAGCAGCTTGGGGGGTTCGGGGGCTGGGTACGAGCAGTACTTC
>TRBD1|TRBJ1-3|NA|TRBV5-1
CARDRGLGGDTIYF
TGCGCCAGAGACAGGGGCCTTGGAGGAGACACCATATATTTT
>TRBD2|TRBJ2-7|NA|TRBV6-5
CASSYSTSGPYEQYF
TGTGCCAGCAGTTACTCGACTAGCGGTCCCTACGAGCAGTACTTC
>TRBD1|TRBJ1-3|NA|TRBV5-1
CASSPGQGMHEFSGNTIYF
TGCGCCAGCAGCCCTGGACAGGGTATGCACGAATTCTCTGGAAACACCATATATTTT
>TRBD1|TRBJ1-4|once|TRBV5-1
CASAPTSGQGGKLFF
TGCGCCAGCGCACCTACTAGTGGACAGGGCGGAAAACTGTTTTTT
>NA|TRBJ1-4|NA|TRBV18
CASSHRQARERPTNEKLFF
TGTGCCAGCTCACACCGGCAGGCCCGGGAGAGGCCAACTAATGAAAAACTGTTTTTT
>NA|TRBJ2-7|NA|TRBV6-5
CASSYSGTTGEQYF
TGTGCCAGCAGTTACTCCGGGACAACGGGGGAGCAGTACTTC